Listed below are T cell receptor beta chains from one sample, sequenced in a study of regulatory T cells in long-lasting Graves disease. In TCRdb, the multiplex PCR reads were re-called with MiXCR into one record per CDR3 protein. The data contain more than 300,000 distinct CDR3 sequences, roughly 16% of them singletons. Another study also made use of these data, one on T cells in Graves' hyperthyroidism and ophthalmopathy.

The source material was peripheral blood mononuclear cells (PBMCs), sampled at new diagnosis, from a patient treated with antithyroid drugs. These TCRs come from a woman between 18 and 29 years old with Graves disease. The CDR3 runs from the conserved cysteine through the conserved F or W. Each record gives: J gene, V gene, D gene, clone size, CDR3 DNA, CDR3 protein. The D gene is left open where the match is weak. A clone size is listed for some rows: how often the clone was seen (once, few, many), or a class if it is expanded.

>TRBJ2-2|TRBV2|NA|many
TGTGCCAGCAGGGAAGGGATTACCGGGGAGCTGTTTTTT
CASREGITGELFF
>TRBJ2-2|TRBV20-1|NA|NA
TGCAGTGCTGGGACCGGGGGGAACACCGGGGAGCTGTTTTTT
CSAGTGGNTGELFF
>TRBJ1-2|TRBV6-2/TRBV6-3|TRBD1|few
TGTGCCAGCAGTATCGGACAGGGAGATGGCTACACCTTC
CASSIGQGDGYTF
>TRBJ2-5|TRBV20-1|NA|many
TGCAGTCCAGACCGGTTCAGGACCCAGTACTTC
CSPDRFRTQYF
>TRBJ2-3|TRBV19|TRBD2|few
TGTGCCAGTAGTATTGGAGCGGGGAGCCTCACAGATACGCAGTATTTT
CASSIGAGSLTDTQYF
>TRBJ2-2|TRBV5-1|NA|many
TGTGCCAGCTCCGGGACTTCCAACACCGGGGAGCTGTTTTTT
CASSGTSNTGELFF
>TRBJ2-1|TRBV11-1|TRBD2|many
TGTGCCAGCAGCTTAGCGAGCGGGGGGGCCCAGGAGCAGTTCTTC
CASSLASGGAQEQFF
>TRBJ2-4|TRBV6-4|NA|NA
TGTGCCAGCAGTTCAGATTCCAGGGGTGCCAAAAACATTCAGTACTTC
CASSSDSRGAKNIQYF
>TRBJ2-5|TRBV11-3|NA|many
TGTGCCAGCAGCTTAGATTCGGGGCAGCCACAAGAGACCCAGTACTTC
CASSLDSGQPQETQYF
>TRBJ1-1|TRBV12-3/TRBV12-4|NA|many
TGTGCCAGCAGTTCAGGGTTGGAGAACACTGAAGCTTTCTTT
CASSSGLENTEAFF
>TRBJ1-2|TRBV3-1|TRBD1|many
TGTGCCAGCAGCCAAGACAGGGGGCATGGCTACACCTTC
CASSQDRGHGYTF
>TRBJ2-7|TRBV20-1|NA|few
TGCAGTGCTAGAGCCCGTCCTACGCTCGCCTACGAGCAGTACTTC
CSARARPTLAYEQYF
>TRBJ2-5|TRBV29-1|TRBD2|many
TGCAGCGTTGAAATTGGGGGGGGGACCCAGTACTTC
CSVEIGGGTQYF
>TRBJ2-7|TRBV5-8|NA|many
TGTGCCAGCAGCTTGAGGGTCGGCGAGCAGTACTTC
CASSLRVGEQYF
>TRBJ1-4|TRBV30|NA|many
TGTGCCTGGGGCTTTGAAAAACTGTTTTTT
CAWGFEKLFF
>TRBJ2-6|TRBV2|NA|NA
TGTGCCAGCAGGGCCTACAGTAGCTCTGGGGCCAACGTCCTGACTTTC
CASRAYSSSGANVLTF
>TRBJ2-7|TRBV28|NA|many
TGTGCCAGTCGCACGGGGAGTTACGAGCAGTACTTC
CASRTGSYEQYF
>TRBJ2-1|TRBV29-1|TRBD2|NA
TGCAGCGTTGAAGATGGGCTAGCGGGTCCCAATGAGCAGTTCTTC
CSVEDGLAGPNEQFF
>TRBJ1-1|TRBV18|TRBD1|many
TGTGCCAGCTCACCGACGACAGGGGGAGAGACTGAAGCTTTCTTT
CASSPTTGGETEAFF
>TRBJ2-1|TRBV7-9|NA|few
TGTGCCAGCAGCTTAAAACGAGCCTCGTACAATGAGCAGTTCTTC
CASSLKRASYNEQFF
>TRBJ2-3|TRBV6-2/TRBV6-3|NA|many
TGTGCCACCCGGACCACAGATACGCAGTATTTT
CATRTTDTQYF
>TRBJ2-1|TRBV20-1|TRBD2|many
TGCAGTGTTTACGGGGCTAGCGGGAGTGGCAATGAGCAGTTCTTC
CSVYGASGSGNEQFF
>TRBJ1-5|TRBV19|NA|NA
TGTGCCAGTAGTATCGGCGGGATCCTCAATCAGCCCCAGCATTTT
CASSIGGILNQPQHF
>TRBJ1-2|TRBV12-3/TRBV12-4|TRBD1|once
TGTGCCAGCAGACCTAAATGGGGTGGGACAGGGGAAAACTATGGCTACACCTTC
CASRPKWGGTGENYGYTF
>TRBJ1-1|TRBV5-1|TRBD1|many
TGCGCCAGCAGCTTGCTGGGACAGCGGAACACTGAAGCTTTCTTT
CASSLLGQRNTEAFF
>TRBJ2-2|TRBV30|NA|many
TGTGCCTGGACTATGGAACAGGCGAACACCGGGGAGCTGTTTTTT
CAWTMEQANTGELFF
>TRBJ2-1|TRBV7-9|NA|NA
TGTGCCAGCAGCACGGGGAGCGGGGAGCAGTTCTTC
CASSTGSGEQFF
>TRBJ2-1|TRBV29-1|TRBD2|many
TGCAGCGCTTGGGGGTCTAGCGGGCTCAATGAGCAGTTCTTC
CSAWGSSGLNEQFF
>TRBJ2-3|TRBV5-5|NA|many
TGTGCCAGCAGCCCTGGGCCAGGGAACACAGATACGCAGTATTTT
CASSPGPGNTDTQYF
>TRBJ1-1|TRBV7-9|NA|many
TGTGCCAGCAGCTCGGAATTGAACACTGAAGCTTTCTTT
CASSSELNTEAFF
>TRBJ1-1|TRBV28|NA|many
TGTGCCAGCAGCCCCGAATCTCGCTACACTGAAGCTTTCTTT
CASSPESRYTEAFF
>TRBJ2-1|TRBV5-1|NA|many
TGCGCCAGCAGCCTATCCTGGGGGGGGGGGCAGGATGAGCAGTTCTTC
CASSLSWGGGQDEQFF
>TRBJ2-1|TRBV7-3|TRBD1|few
TGTGCCAGCAGCCACGGACAGGGGGCACGTTATGAGCAGTTCTTC
CASSHGQGARYEQFF
>TRBJ2-7|TRBV6-1|NA|many
TGTGCCAGCAGGGGACCCAGCTCCTACGAGCAGTACTTC
CASRGPSSYEQYF
>TRBJ2-1|TRBV30|NA|NA
TGTGCCTGGAGTGTCTCGGTCGATGAGCAGTTCTTC
CAWSVSVDEQFF
>TRBJ1-4|TRBV10-3|NA|NA
TGTGCCATCAAGGAGGGACTTAATGAAAAACTGTTTTTT
CAIKEGLNEKLFF
>TRBJ1-1|TRBV5-1|TRBD1|many
TGTGCCAGCAGCGGGGGACAGGGCAAGAACACTGAAGCTTTCTTT
CASSGGQGKNTEAFF
>TRBJ1-2|TRBV6-5|TRBD1|NA
TGTGCCAGCAGTTACCTCACAGGGGTTGGAGGCTACACCTTC
CASSYLTGVGGYTF
>TRBJ2-1|TRBV20-1|TRBD2|many
TGCAGTGCTAGAGTGGGGCGGGGGGGCAGGTACAATGAGCAGTTCTTC
CSARVGRGGRYNEQFF
>TRBJ1-4|TRBV12-3/TRBV12-4|TRBD1|few
TGTGCCAGCAGTTCCCAGGGGGCTTCGGGGGGAAAACTGTTTTTT
CASSSQGASGGKLFF
>TRBJ2-3|TRBV7-9|TRBD2|few
TGTGCCAGCAGCCCAAATCGGGGGGGGTTCACAGATACGCAGTATTTT
CASSPNRGGFTDTQYF
>TRBJ2-1|TRBV9|TRBD1|many
TGTGCCAGCAGCGCCTACGGACAGGGTGGAATCGATGAGCAGTTCTTC
CASSAYGQGGIDEQFF
>TRBJ2-7|TRBV10-3|NA|NA
TGTGCCATCAGTGAGTCCCGGGACTTTTACGAGCAGTACTTC
CAISESRDFYEQYF
>TRBJ2-7|TRBV20-1|TRBD2|few
TGCGGTGCTAGTGGTACTAGCGGGAGGGCCTTTCCCTCCGAGCAGTACTTC
CGASGTSGRAFPSEQYF
>TRBJ2-1|TRBV29-1|TRBD2|many
TGCAGCCCCGCGGGGCGGGAGAGGGATGAGCAGTTCTTC
CSPAGRERDEQFF
>TRBJ2-7|TRBV18|NA|many
TGTGCCAGCTCACCCGCAATAACCTCCTACGAGCAGTACTTC
CASSPAITSYEQYF
>TRBJ2-6|TRBV29-1|NA|NA
TGCAGCGTCGGTCTGGGCGCTGGGGCCAACGTCCTGACTTTC
CSVGLGAGANVLTF
>TRBJ1-5|TRBV2|NA|NA
TGTGCCAGCAGCAGAGAGGCAAATCAGCCCCAGCATTTT
CASSREANQPQHF
>TRBJ1-1|TRBV5-1|NA|NA
TGCGCCAGCAGCTTGGGGTTAATAGGGGACACTGAAGCTTTCTTT
CASSLGLIGDTEAFF
>TRBJ2-7|TRBV7-3|TRBD1|many
TGTGCCAGCAGCTCGCTCAGGGGGCGACTAGGCTACGAGCAGTACTTC
CASSSLRGRLGYEQYF
>TRBJ2-1|TRBV6-4|TRBD2|few
TGTGCCAGCAGTACTAGCGGGGGTAGGGATGAGCAGTTCTTC
CASSTSGGRDEQFF
>TRBJ2-3|TRBV27|NA|many
TGTGCCAGCCGGCTGTATCCAGCAGATACGCAGTATTTT
CASRLYPADTQYF